This T cell receptor (beta chain) was captured by sequencing in a study of cytomegalovirus exposure and HLA in healthy donors. Study-wide background: The approximately 120 validation repertoires were produced on the same platform as the 500 to 800 repertoires of the first cohort. This was reported in a later analysis. Regarding the study as a whole: Through in vitro validation, three CMV-associated chains were shown to be specific for CMV antigens. The authors listed roughly 150 TCR beta chains as cytomegalovirus-associated.

On this clone itself: The antigen remains undetermined.

Data came from immunoSEQ multiplex PCR; TCRdb stores just in-frame clones and leaves some out. Of some 350,000 clones listed, around 90% are singletons. The sample was PBMCs. The clonotype comes from a woman aged 25 to 39 in good health and CMV-seropositive.

The CDR3 here is CASGTDTQYF. The CDR3 bases are TGCGCCAGCGGCACAGATACGCAGTATTTT. This chain uses TRBV4-1 with TRBJ2-3; D unclear. Germline CDR1 MGHRA, CDR2 YSYEKL. This CDR3 has 10 amino acids. The V end lost 8 bases, the J end lost 1 base, and 1 base lay between the germline ends.